Following are 5 T cell receptor beta chains from one sample sequenced in a study of tumor-infiltrating T cells and Merkel cell polyomavirus. Study overall: CD8+ T cells recognized the Merkel cell polyomavirus KLL epitope.

Every patient's tumor was robustly positive for Merkel cell polyomavirus Large T antigen on immunohistochemistry. The assay was immunoSEQ multiplex PCR, and TCRdb's table has in-frame clones only and misses some. The sample records 26,000 or so clones, around 90% being singletons. The sample comprised lymph node tissue. These TCRs come from a man aged 45 to 65 with Merkel cell carcinoma.

The V and J genes are TRBV4-1 and TRBJ2-5, with D perhaps matching TRBD1 (5 bases). The CDR3 contains 17 residues. The V end lost 0 bases, the J end lost 2 bases, and 16 bases lay between the germline ends. Germline V gene lookup returns CDR1 MGHRA and CDR2 YSYEKL. CDR3 region: CASSQDFWGLKQETQYF. In nucleotides, the CDR3 is TGCGCCAGCAGCCAAGATTTTTGGGGCTTGAAACAAGAGACCCAGTACTTC.

The rearrangement joins TRBV15 to TRBJ1-2; the D gene is possibly TRBD1 (6 bases). CDR1 is LNHNV and CDR2 is YYDKDF in the germline V gene (reference sequence). The CDR3 runs to 14 residues. V dropped 0 bases and J dropped 4 bases, with 9 bases sitting between them. CDR3 DNA sequence: TGTGCCACCAGCAGAGAACAGGGTCTCTATGGCTACACCTTC. Protein: CATSREQGLYGYTF.

The V and J genes are TRBV28 and TRBJ2-1; 9 bases line up with TRBD2. CDR1 is MDHEN and CDR2 is SYDVKM in the germline V gene. The CDR3 consists of 15 residues. Trimming took 6 bases from V and 4 from J; bases not matched to a gene: 7. The CDR3 nucleotides are TGTGCCAGCAGCACCAGTACTAGCGGGTACAATGAGCAGTTCTTC. This codes for CASSTSTSGYNEQFF.

The chain combines TRBV19 with TRBJ2-3; TRBD2 matches 10 bases. V dropped 7 bases and J dropped 1; count of bases not matched to a gene: 2. Germline V gene lookup returns CDR1 LNHDA and CDR2 SQIVND (reference sequence). CDR3 size: 14 residues. CDR3 sequence reads: CASKLAGGTDTQYF. The DNA for the CDR3 is TGTGCCAGTAAGCTAGCGGGGGGCACAGATACGCAGTATTTT.

The chain recombines TRBV7-2 with TRBJ2-2; TRBD2 matches 11 bases. Per the germline V gene, CDR1 is SGHTA and CDR2 is FQGNSA. V lost 3 bases to trimming and J lost 4 bases; unmatched junction nucleotides: 10. The CDR3 totals 18 residues. The DNA of the CDR3 is TGTGCCAGCAGCTTCGCTAGCGGGGGGCGAGGGAGCACCGGGGAGCTGTTTTTT. It yields the protein CASSFASGGRGSTGELFF.